This T cell receptor beta chain was captured in a study of CD8+ T cells in alopecia areata (dated 2018 in TCRdb). With respect to the entire study: The treated patients, all with moderate-to-severe alopecia areata, were enrolled in an open-label pilot trial of oral tofacitinib given at 5 to 10 mg twice daily. Patients received tofacitinib for 6 to 18 months and were then followed off drug for 6 months to check for delayed response and recurrence. The SALT score, which quantifies the percentage of affected scalp surface area, was used to measure disease severity in treated patients. The study used high-throughput TCRbeta sequencing to examine T cell clonal expansion in alopecia areata, in both the C3H/HeJ mouse model and human patients. Scalp tissue and sorted CD4+ and CD8+ peripheral blood T cells from patchy and totalis/universalis alopecia areata patients and from healthy controls were covered by human TCRbeta sequencing. Biopsies were taken from tofacitinib-treated patients at baseline and at 4 and 24 weeks of treatment, and a later scalp biopsy was taken in several of the tofacitinib-treated patients. Scalp clonality was compared among normal scalp (n=4), patchy alopecia areata scalp (n=8), and alopecia totalis/universalis scalp (n=8). The RNA source kit depended on sample type: the PAXgene miRNA kit for fixed scalp, the miRNeasy kit for PBMCs, and the RNeasy kit for mouse skin. immunoSEQ multiplex PCR using 35 Vbeta forward primers and 13 Jbeta reverse primers was used to amplify TCRbeta CDR3 regions.

The treatment or condition label, as the study defines it: oral pan-JAK inhibitor, 5-10 mg twice daily. Lesional scalp punch biopsies and peripheral blood were collected from alopecia areata patients. After PBMCs were isolated by density centrifugation and stained for CD3, CD4 and CD8, a FACSAria was used to sort CD4+ and CD8+ T cells. Libraries were made using the immunoSEQ multiplex PCR assay. RNA was extracted from all samples and reverse transcribed into cDNA, which served as template for TCR sequencing. SuperScript III was used for first-strand cDNA synthesis, primed with a 2:1 mix of oligo-dT and random hexamers. A synthetic immune receptor repertoire was used to gauge amplification bias, and whatever bias remained was removed computationally. As for how the authors treated the data: After raw reads were preprocessed to remove errors, the CDR3 was defined following IMGT conventions as running from the conserved cysteine to phenylalanine. To get clonality, Shannon entropy was normalized by log2 of the number of productive unique TCRs and the result was subtracted from 1. CD4 or CD8 identity of scalp clones was inferred by cross-referencing scalp TCRbeta sequences with sorted blood CD4 and CD8 repertoires. In TCRdb, the immuneACCESS table is reduced to in-frame sequences with V and J assigned. These tables do not hold every clone; where another copy was compared, an unresolved V gene accounts for under half, and the others remain unexplained. V and J calls and clone size are copied from that table; D and trimming were computed from the DNA. This sample comprises hundreds of thousands of clones, roughly three fifths of them detected only once. The top ten hold 0.95% to 1.5% of the sample.

V is cut back by 4 bases and J by 3 bases, with 5 bases in the junction unmatched. The CDR3 holds 14 amino acids from the cysteine to the phenylalanine. Only the CDR3 region is kept as DNA, spanning 42 bases read in frame from base 1. Sequences SEHNR (CDR1) and FQNEAQ (CDR2) are obtained from the germline V gene (reference sequence). Here is what the overall study found, with its caveats: Shared TCR sequences between patients were less evident than in mice, which may be partly attributable to HLA diversity in the patient population. Higher clonality and more expanded CD8+ clones were observed in lesional scalp than in normal scalp, particularly in alopecia totalis/universalis, a finding suggestive of antigenic drive. Scalp TCR repertoire analysis is complicated because resident alphabeta T cells in normal human skin are also sequenced, whereas mouse skin is dominated by gammadelta T cells. The treated cohort was small, with a single nonresponder, so links between baseline CD8+ expansion and response need larger studies. Scalp clonality and the number of expanded CD8+ clones among the top 100 scalp clones were significantly decreased by tofacitinib. Many expanded lesional clones were found to persist in scalp and blood during tofacitinib treatment, and relapse after treatment cessation may be partly explained by this persistence.

Concerning this clone itself: What this receptor recognizes is not known. Base-call qualities are not available, and no considerably larger clone is one nucleotide away.

Sequenced here: CD4+ T cells sorted from blood, sampled around week 44, from a patient treated with tofacitinib. The chain uses TRBV7-9 and TRBJ1-1, with 7 bases in between that match TRBD1. The TCR sequence derives from a human donor with alopecia areata. The bases read TGTGCCAGCAGCTCAGAGGGACAGCACACTGAAGCTTTCTTT. Protein translation: CASSSEGQHTEAFF.